Listed below are T cell receptor beta chains from one sample, sequenced in a study of blood T cell repertoires in COVID-19. TCRdb's table, derived via immunoSEQ multiplex PCR, lists solely in-frame clones and lacks some. The sample includes 95,000 to 150,000 clones, 84% seen only once; the top ten take approximately 3.6%. The sequenced sample was PBMCs or T cells enriched from blood (not recorded which). These receptors came from a woman aged 30 to 39 who had recovered from COVID-19. CDR3s leave out the opening cysteine and the closing phenylalanine or tryptophan.

v_gene,j_gene,CDR3aa
TRBV20-1,TRBJ1-2,SAEQNYGYT
TRBV5-5,TRBJ2-1,ASSLVSGGDNEQF
TRBV7-2,TRBJ2-7,ASRTPTTGEQY
TRBV4-3,TRBJ2-1,ASSQDWGTRPGLAYNEQF
TRBV7-3,TRBJ2-1,ASSLAGSYNEQF
TRBV9,TRBJ1-2,ASSAGGNYGYT
TRBV4-3,TRBJ2-3,ASSQGNQGDELAGWLTDTQY
TRBV7-2,TRBJ1-5,ASSLRWGGDQPQH
TRBV28,TRBJ1-2,ASSRQGTNYGYT
TRBV6-5,TRBJ1-6,ASSPGGGVKSPLH
TRBV5-8,TRBJ2-4,ASSPPRHNPTSRNIQY
TRBV19,TRBJ2-3,ASSITSGSADTQY
TRBV6-6,TRBJ2-5,ASRPSGERETQY
TRBV3-1/TRBV3-2,TRBJ2-1,ASSQDWGSGSSYNEQF
TRBV6-5,TRBJ1-1,ASSYRGRNSEAF
TRBV6-2/TRBV6-3,TRBJ1-1,ASSYGRQGGEAF
TRBV12-3/TRBV12-4,TRBJ2-1,ASRPGLATSQF